This T cell receptor (beta chain) stems from a study of T cell responses to AZD1222 COVID-19 vaccine (dated by TCRdb to about 2021). Concerning the study at large: AZD1222 recipients with second doses at about 4 weeks or about 12 weeks were pooled, because spike-specific TCR depth and breadth did not differ between schedules. TCR sequencing was performed for 230 to 250 trial participants, of whom roughly 200 were given two doses of AZD1222 and approximately 26 were given two doses of MenACWY control vaccine. Trial participants were enrolled into age subgroups of 18-55, 56-69 and 70-plus years, which contained about 150, 27 and 61 TCR-sequenced participants, respectively. Findings and caveats that apply to the study as a whole: Because no day 14 peak-response samples were available, repertoires were characterized only after the peak T cell response. A significant rise in spike-specific TCR breadth and depth was observed after two AZD1222 doses relative to day 0 and relative to MenACWY recipients. Participants were mostly white British, with more females than males. The authors suggested clonal diversity may have been underestimated. Vaccine-associated CD4 TCRs spanned the whole spike protein, with dominant responses in regions 160-218 and 743-854. Epitopes outside the regions mutated in the B.1.351 and B.1.1.7 variants were reportedly recognized by nearly half of the unique spike-specific TCRs. Conclusions about previously exposed vaccinees are limited because only six or seven AZD1222 recipients were SARS-CoV-2 seropositive at baseline. In the small 56-69-year group, the increase in depth fell short of significance, most likely because of low power.

This specimen's time point label, interpreted: baseline before first vaccination. The vaccinee samples were drawn from two UK trials, COV001 and COV002, one of which was a single-blind randomized controlled phase 2/3 trial testing AZD1222 (ChAdOx1 nCoV-19) in healthy adults. Trial participant PBMC samples were collected at day 0 and day 28 after the second dose for TCRbeta chain sequencing. Concerning this clone: What antigen it recognizes has not been identified. No base quality information exists; no much larger clone differs at one position.

The CDR1 and CDR2 encoded by the germline V gene are MGHDK and SYGVNS. The CDR3 spans 14 residues, from the cysteine through the phenylalanine. Of the read, only the CDR3 DNA is kept; its 42 bases are in frame from base 1. V and J are truncated by 5 bases and 10 bases respectively, leaving an intervening sequence of 18 bases. The CDR3 regions of human TCRbeta chains were analyzed by immunosequencing. Turning to the authors' computational methods: TCRs in the repertoires were matched against a reference library of SARS-CoV-2-specific TCRs that had been generated with the MIRA antigen-specificity platform. Breadth was defined as the fraction of unique TCRs that were SARS-CoV-2-associated, and depth was defined as the fraction of total T cells that were SARS-CoV-2-associated. Each spike-specific TCR was assigned to its reactive spike region and to a CD4 or CD8 class using the MIRA data. Log10-transformed breadth and depth values were compared by one-way ANOVA with Sidak's multiple comparisons tests. The immuneACCESS repertoire file appears here via TCRdb, limited to in-frame rearrangements. These files lack a portion of the clones; in checked studies, under half of the deficit traces to unresolved V genes, and the cause of the others is not known. Clone size and the V and J calls come from that table; the DNA yielded D and trimming. This sample is represented by roughly 120,000 clones; less than 90% of them were singletons. Jointly, the top ten make up roughly a tenth of the sample.

The rearrangement joined TRBV25-1 to TRBJ2-1; the D segment could be TRBD2, given 5 matching bases. The sequences come from peripheral blood, collected on day 0 of AZD1222 vaccination. The source of this sequence is an adult in good health. Here is the DNA: TGTGCCAGCAGTCCCCTAGCCGTCCCCAGGGAGCAGTTCTTC. This encodes CASSPLAVPREQFF.